This entry lists 3 T cell receptor beta chains sequenced from one sample in a study of post-analysis software for immune sequencing data. Overall study findings and caveats: Comparison of patients with controls showed five TRBV segments more frequent in patients, TRBV5-6, TRBV5-1 and TRBV20-1 among them.

Their specific antigens are unknown. The authors incorporated unique molecular identifiers into the TCR beta cDNA libraries. Via MiXCR, TCRdb re-called the PCR reads, giving one row per CDR3 protein. The table lists hundreds of thousands of distinct CDR3 sequences, over 45% of them singletons, with about 10% in the top ten. Source material: blood. Receptors were obtained from a girl aged 2 to 10 with multiple sclerosis.

This chain uses TRBV6-5 with TRBJ2-7; D unclear. The CDR3 totals 14 residues. Germline CDR1 and CDR2: MNHEY and SVGAGI. V lost 0 bases to trimming and J lost 7 bases, with 13 bases between them. CDR3 nucleotide sequence: TGTGCCAGCAGTTACTCGTACCGGGCTCGGGAGCAGTACTTC. This sequence encodes CASSYSYRAREQYF.

V is TRBV5-8 and J is TRBJ1-5; 9 bases agree with TRBD1. This CDR3 region has 19 residues. Trimming removed 4 bases from V and 0 bases from J; junction bases left unmatched: 14. Per the germline V gene, CDR1 is SGHTS and CDR2 is YDEGEE. The chain's CDR3 is CASSLDPGTGWGSNQPQHF. CDR3 nucleotide sequence: TGTGCCAGCAGCCTGGATCCCGGGACAGGGTGGGGTAGCAATCAGCCCCAGCATTTT.

The rearrangement links TRBV20-1 to TRBJ2-5; possibly TRBD1 or TRBD2 for D (5 bases each). Trimming stripped 2 bases from V and 9 bases from J, with 16 bases between. The CDR3 is made up of 13 amino acids. Germline CDR1 is DFQATT and CDR2 is SNEGSKA (reference sequence). This chain's CDR3 is CSARLPPRGAQYF. CDR3 coding DNA: TGCAGTGCTAGACTTCCCCCAAGGGGAGCCCAGTACTTC.